These 18 T cell receptor beta chains came from one sample sequenced in a study of cytomegalovirus exposure and HLA in healthy donors. PCR involved 60 Vbeta and 13 Jbeta primers. The data were produced by immunoSEQ multiplex PCR, yet TCRdb's version contains in-frame clones alone and is incomplete. The top ten clones hold over 4% of a sample with around 140,000 clones, 55% to 75% of them seen once. Sequencing was done on a sample of PBMCs. The receptors originated from a man aged 50-59 years in good health and CMV-seropositive.

Concerning this clone: It may be a read error: a sequence one base away is much more abundant. The same CDR3 can be traced to other DNA sequences in this sample. This sequence joins TRBV7-2 and TRBJ1-2; 9 bases match TRBD1. Germline V gene lookup returns CDR1 SGHTA and CDR2 FQGNSA. This CDR3 contains 13 residues. J gave up 4 bases and V 4 bases, and 1 base lay outside the gene matches. CDR3 bases: TGTGCCAGCAGCTCGGACAGGGGCTATGGCTACACCTTC. This gives the protein CASSSDRGYGYTF.

J is TRBJ2-6 and V is TRBV7-7; maybe TRBD2 (6 bases). The CDR3 extends over 15 amino acids. CDR1 is SSHAT and CDR2 is FNYEAQ in the germline V gene (reference sequence). Trimming removed 1 base from V and 3 bases from J, with 7 bases in between. The CDR3 sequence: CASSLGGVGANVLTF. In DNA, the CDR3 is TGTGCCAGCAGCTTAGGGGGGGTTGGGGCCAACGTCCTGACTTTC.

The chain combines TRBV10-3 with TRBJ1-6; TRBD1 might be the D (5 bases). Looked up from germline, CDR1 is ENHRY and CDR2 is SYGVKD. With 4 bases removed from V and 7 bases from J, the gap between germline ends came to 11 bases. The CDR3 has 14 residues. Here the CDR3 DNA reads TGTGCCATCAGTGTAGGAGGGGAGAATTCACCCCTCCACTTT. Translation gives CAISVGGENSPLHF.

The chain employs TRBV11-2 and TRBJ1-2, with D tentatively TRBD1 (6 bases). Germline values: CDR1 SGHAT, CDR2 FQNNGV. This CDR3 is built from 15 residues. The ends were cut back, 2 bases at V and 2 bases at J, with 12 bases in the middle. In nucleotides, the CDR3 is TGTGCCAGCAGCTTATACCCAGGGGAGAACTATGGCTACACCTTC. Residues: CASSLYPGENYGYTF.

The rearrangement uses TRBV19 and TRBJ1-6, with D possibly TRBD1 on 6 matching bases. The CDR3 runs to 15 residues. Germline loops: CDR1 LNHDA, CDR2 SQIVND (reference sequence). V dropped 3 bases and J dropped 8 bases, with 14 bases sitting between them. This CDR3 is CASSMSRGADSPLHF. DNA of the CDR3: TGTGCCAGTAGTATGTCCAGGGGTGCGGATTCACCCCTCCACTTT. Full variable domain (rest looked up from reference TRBV19 and TRBJ1-6): DGGITQSPKYLFRKEGQNVTLSCEQNLNHDAMYWYRQDPGQGLRLIYYSQIVNDFQKGDIAEGYSVSREKKESFPLTVTSAQKNPTAFYLCASSMSRGADSPLHFGNGTRLTVT.

The V and J genes are TRBV20-1 and TRBJ1-5; D is perhaps TRBD1 (6 bases). This CDR3 region has 10 residues. Germline loops: CDR1 DFQATT, CDR2 SNEGSKA (reference sequence). V lost 0 bases and J lost 16, with 10 bases in between. The CDR3 region has the DNA TGCAGTGCTAGAGATCGGGACATCCATTTT. Protein product: CSARDRDIHF.

This clone was found once. The rearrangement uses TRBV6-1 and TRBJ2-3; 9 bases map to TRBD1. The CDR3 extends over 15 amino acids. V gave up 6 bases and J gave up 3 bases; unmatched junction bases: 7. The germline V gene encodes CDR1 MNHNS and CDR2 SASEGT. The CDR3 protein is CASRRGTGITDTQYF. For the CDR3, the DNA is TGTGCCAGCAGGAGAGGGACAGGGATTACAGATACGCAGTATTTT.

This clone was detected once. The rearrangement joins TRBV2 to TRBJ1-2; tentatively, D is TRBD1 (6 bases). CDR1 and CDR2 (germline): SNHLY, FYNNEI. V was clipped by 4 bases and J by 7 bases, with 10 bases between them. The CDR3 runs 12 residues. The CDR3 DNA is TGTGCCAGCAGTGGGACAGCTAGTGGCTACACCTTC. Its protein product is CASSGTASGYTF.

The rearrangement joins TRBV5-1 to TRBJ2-1; 7 nucleotides line up with TRBD1. Germline V gives CDR1 SGHRS, CDR2 YFSETQ. This CDR3 has 15 amino acids. The V gene end was trimmed by 0 bases and the J gene end by 9 bases; junction bases not matched to a gene: 9. The CDR3 region is CASSLEDRPWIEQFF. The CDR3 coding sequence is TGCGCCAGCAGCTTGGAGGACAGGCCCTGGATTGAGCAGTTCTTC.

V is TRBV7-9 and J is TRBJ2-1; 9 bases are a match to TRBD1. The CDR3 sequence is 15 residues long. Trimming cost V 3 bases and J 6 bases; bases outside gene matches: 6. Germline CDR1 is SEHNR and CDR2 is FQNEAQ (reference sequence). The CDR3 reads CASSFRDRVGNEQFF. In nucleotides, the CDR3 is TGTGCCAGCAGCTTCCGGGACAGGGTAGGCAATGAGCAGTTCTTC. Combining the CDR3 with reference TRBV7-9 and TRBJ2-1 gives the whole variable domain DTGVSQNPRHKITKRGQNVTFRCDPISEHNRLYWYRQTLGQGPEFLTYFQNEAQLEKSRLLSDRFSAERPKGSFSTLEIQRTEQGDSAMYLCASSFRDRVGNEQFFGPGTRLTVL.

The chain recombines TRBV5-6 with TRBJ2-2; D may be TRBD2 (6 bases). The germline V gene has CDR1 SGHDT and CDR2 YYEEEE. The CDR3 has 15 amino acids. Deletions cut 3 bases from V and 6 bases from J, with 15 bases between. The chain's CDR3 is CASSWSGVIPGELFF. The CDR3 DNA sequence: TGTGCCAGCAGCTGGTCGGGAGTCATCCCCGGGGAGCTGTTTTTT.

V and J are TRBV19 and TRBJ2-5, with 8 bases fitting TRBD1. V was pared by 1 base and J by 0 bases, with 4 bases of the junction left unmatched. The CDR3 has 16 amino acids. The V gene's germline CDR1 is LNHDA and CDR2 SQIVND (reference sequence). The CDR3 DNA is TGTGCCAGTAGTATAGGGGCCAGGGGGCACCAAGAGACCCAGTACTTC. As protein: CASSIGARGHQETQYF.

This chain connects TRBV7-6 to TRBJ2-5; D call uncertain. The V gene's germline CDR1 is SGHVS and CDR2 FNYEAQ. The CDR3 is made up of 14 amino acids. Trimming removed 1 base at V and 3 bases at J, with 9 bases between. As DNA, the CDR3 is TGTGCCAGCAGCTTAGGGGCGCTGAAAGAGACCCAGTACTTC. The encoded protein is CASSLGALKETQYF.

The gene calls are TRBV15 and TRBJ2-1; 10 nucleotides match TRBD2. The ends lost 4 bases at V and 7 bases at J; junction bases unmatched: 10. Germline assignment: CDR1 LNHNV and CDR2 YYDKDF (reference sequence). The CDR3 spans 16 residues. The CDR3 loop is CATSTSGRRVENEQFF. The CDR3 bases are TGTGCCACCAGCACTAGCGGGAGAAGAGTTGAGAATGAGCAGTTCTTC.

V gene TRBV10-1 combines with J gene TRBJ2-3; 11 nucleotides match TRBD2. J gave up 2 bases and V 0 bases, and 7 bases lay outside the gene matches. The CDR3 runs to 18 residues. In germline, CDR1 is WNHNN, CDR2 SYGVQD (reference sequence). The CDR3 loop is CASSESVTSGGYTDTQYF. The CDR3 DNA reads as TGCGCCAGCAGTGAGTCCGTTACTAGCGGGGGCTACACAGATACGCAGTATTTT.

Turning to this clone: Other DNA sequences in the same sample also yield this CDR3. The rearrangement links TRBV5-1 to TRBJ2-3, with D unresolved. The germline V and J ends were trimmed by 5 bases and 1 base, with 11 bases remaining between them. The CDR3 loop spans 14 amino acids. Germline CDR1 and CDR2: SGHRS and YFSETQ. The CDR3 DNA reads TGCGCCAGCAGTTTTGACCAGGGCACAGATACGCAGTATTTT. Protein sequence: CASSFDQGTDTQYF.

DNA of the CDR3: TGTGCCAGCAGCTGGCAGGGGGTCACCGGGGAGCTGTTTTTT. Protein sequence: CASSWQGVTGELFF. V usage is TRBV7-3 and J usage is TRBJ2-2; the match to TRBD1 covers 7 bases. This CDR3 spans 14 amino acids. Germline CDR1 is SGHTA and CDR2 is FQGTGA. J gave up 4 bases and V 4 bases, and 3 bases lay outside the gene matches.

The chain links TRBV11-2 to TRBJ2-3, with TRBD2 matching over 10 bases. The CDR3 loop spans 16 amino acids. Trimming took 5 bases from V and 2 from J; bases not matched to a gene: 7. The germline gives CDR1 SGHAT, CDR2 FQNNGV. CDR3 in DNA: TGTGCCAGCAGCAAAAAGCGGGAGGGATTCACAGATACGCAGTATTTT. Protein product: CASSKKREGFTDTQYF.